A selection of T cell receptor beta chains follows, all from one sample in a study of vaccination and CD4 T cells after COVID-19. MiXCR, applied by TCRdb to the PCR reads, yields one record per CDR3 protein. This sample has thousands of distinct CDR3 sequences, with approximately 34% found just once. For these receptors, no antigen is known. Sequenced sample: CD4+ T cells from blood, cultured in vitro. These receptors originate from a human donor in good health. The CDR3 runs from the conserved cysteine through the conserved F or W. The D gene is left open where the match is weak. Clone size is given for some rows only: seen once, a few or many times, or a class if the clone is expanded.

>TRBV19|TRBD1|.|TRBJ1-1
CASSPSQGVGTEAFF
TGTGCCAGTAGTCCATCCCAGGGGGTAGGGACTGAAGCTTTCTTT
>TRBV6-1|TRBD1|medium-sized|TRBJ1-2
CASRSSGQGLIYTF
TGTGCCAGCAGGAGCTCGGGACAGGGTCTAATCTACACCTTC
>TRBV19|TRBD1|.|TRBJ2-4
CASRMTGLGNIQYF
TGTGCCAGTAGGATGACAGGGCTGGGGAACATTCAGTACTTC
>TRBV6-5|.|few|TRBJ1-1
CASSYGREDTEAFF
TGTGCCAGCAGTTACGGGCGAGAGGACACTGAAGCTTTCTTT
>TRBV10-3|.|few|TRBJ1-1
CAISGDTMNTEAFF
TGTGCCATCAGCGGAGACACAATGAACACTGAAGCTTTCTTT
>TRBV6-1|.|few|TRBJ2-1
CASKSSPSYNEQFF
TGTGCCAGCAAATCTAGCCCCTCCTACAATGAGCAGTTCTTC
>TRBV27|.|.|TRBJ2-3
CASSPVRGVTDTQYF
TGTGCCAGCAGCCCCGTCAGGGGGGTCACAGATACGCAGTATTTT
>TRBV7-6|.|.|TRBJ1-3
CASSSEFPSSGNTIYF
TGTGCCAGCAGCAGCGAATTTCCTAGCTCTGGAAACACCATATATTTT
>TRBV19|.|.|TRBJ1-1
CASSIVQTNTEAFF
TGTGCCAGTAGTATAGTGCAAACGAACACTGAAGCTTTCTTT
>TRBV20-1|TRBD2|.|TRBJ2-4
CSARGLTSGGSDIQYF
TGCAGTGCTAGAGGCCTGACTAGCGGGGGGTCTGACATTCAGTACTTC
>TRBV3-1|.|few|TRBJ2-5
CASSPTRGPETQYF
TGTGCCAGCAGCCCCACACGGGGGCCAGAGACCCAGTACTTC
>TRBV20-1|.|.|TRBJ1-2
CSARDSAGRYGYTF
TGCAGTGCTAGAGATTCTGCCGGGCGCTATGGCTACACCTTC
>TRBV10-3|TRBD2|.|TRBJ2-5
CAISERLAGVERETQYF
TGTGCCATCAGTGAGCGTCTAGCGGGTGTTGAGAGAGAGACCCAGTACTTC
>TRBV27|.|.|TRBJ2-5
CASSLSWGETQYF
TGTGCCAGCAGTTTATCCTGGGGGGAGACCCAGTACTTC
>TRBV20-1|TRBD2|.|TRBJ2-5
CSASGGAVETQYF
TGCAGTGCTAGCGGGGGGGCGGTGGAGACCCAGTACTTC
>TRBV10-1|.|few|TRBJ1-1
CASSPGARGSNTEAFF
TGCGCCAGCAGTCCCGGCGCAAGGGGAAGCAACACTGAAGCTTTCTTT
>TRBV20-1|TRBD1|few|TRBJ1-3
CSAKIQGAFGNTIYF
TGCAGTGCTAAGATTCAGGGGGCATTTGGAAACACCATATATTTT
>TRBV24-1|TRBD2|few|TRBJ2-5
CATQGLAGDLGETQYF
TGTGCCACTCAGGGGCTAGCGGGGGATCTAGGGGAGACCCAGTACTTC
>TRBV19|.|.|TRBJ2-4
CASNGAGALAKNIQYF
TGTGCCAGTAATGGGGCAGGGGCCCTAGCCAAAAACATTCAGTACTTC
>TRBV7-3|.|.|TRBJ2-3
CASSLNGFFTDTQYF
TGTGCCAGCAGCTTAAATGGGTTCTTCACAGATACGCAGTATTTT
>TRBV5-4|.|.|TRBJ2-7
CASSLKARDGSPRYF
TGTGCCAGCAGCTTGAAGGCCCGGGACGGATCGCCCCGGTACTTC
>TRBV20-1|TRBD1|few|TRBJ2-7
CSASGQGYEQYF
TGCAGTGCTAGTGGACAGGGATACGAGCAGTACTTC
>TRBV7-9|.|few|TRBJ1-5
CASSSAVGAHGSNQPQHF
TGTGCCAGCAGCTCCGCCGTGGGGGCACATGGGAGCAATCAGCCCCAGCATTTT
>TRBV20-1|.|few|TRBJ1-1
CSAKQANTEAFF
TGCAGTGCTAAACAGGCGAACACTGAAGCTTTCTTT
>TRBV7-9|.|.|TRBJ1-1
CASSLMGDTEAFF
TGTGCCAGCAGCTTAATGGGGGACACTGAAGCTTTCTTT
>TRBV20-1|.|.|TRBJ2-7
CSARGAPLRGQYF
TGCAGTGCTAGGGGGGCACCCTTACGCGGGCAGTACTTC
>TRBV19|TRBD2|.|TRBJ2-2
CASSSSGANTGELFF
TGTGCCAGTAGTAGCAGCGGGGCGAACACCGGGGAGCTGTTTTTT
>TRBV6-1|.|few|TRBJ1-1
CASSEKGSGQRTEAFF
TGTGCCAGCAGTGAAAAGGGGTCTGGACAACGGACTGAAGCTTTCTTT
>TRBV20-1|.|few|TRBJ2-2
CSAEGPGRGELFF
TGCAGTGCGGAGGGGCCTGGGCGAGGGGAGCTGTTTTTT
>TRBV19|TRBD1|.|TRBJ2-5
CASSPGLGGSETQYF
TGTGCCAGTAGTCCCGGTCTAGGGGGCTCAGAGACCCAGTACTTC
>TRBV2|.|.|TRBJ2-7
CASHLAGNSYEQYF
TGTGCCAGCCACCTTGCGGGAAACTCCTACGAGCAGTACTTC
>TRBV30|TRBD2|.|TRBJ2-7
CAWTGGGYEQYF
TGTGCCTGGACGGGGGGGGGCTACGAGCAGTACTTC
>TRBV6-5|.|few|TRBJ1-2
CASSWSQGENGYTF
TGTGCCAGCAGTTGGTCACAGGGAGAGAACGGCTACACCTTC
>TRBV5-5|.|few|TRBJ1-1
CASSPPWENTEAFF
TGTGCCAGCAGCCCCCCCTGGGAGAACACTGAAGCTTTCTTT
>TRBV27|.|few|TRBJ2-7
CASSPDLGGFYEQYF
TGTGCCAGCAGTCCTGATCTGGGAGGTTTCTACGAGCAGTACTTC
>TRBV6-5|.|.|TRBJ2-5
CVSSSGGPKGTQYF
TGTGTCAGCAGTTCTGGGGGACCTAAGGGGACCCAGTACTTC
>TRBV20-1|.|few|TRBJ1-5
CSANRALNQPQHF
TGCAGTGCTAACAGGGCGTTAAATCAGCCCCAGCATTTT
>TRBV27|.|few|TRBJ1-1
CASSLSRGGMNTEAFF
TGTGCCAGCAGTTTATCCAGAGGAGGGATGAACACTGAAGCTTTCTTT
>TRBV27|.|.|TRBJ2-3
CASSLTGSTDTQYF
TGTGCCAGCAGTTTAACAGGTAGCACAGATACGCAGTATTTT
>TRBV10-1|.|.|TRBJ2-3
CASSQTSTDTQYF
TGCGCCAGCAGTCAAACAAGCACAGATACGCAGTATTTT
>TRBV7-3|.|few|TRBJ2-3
CASSLGEPDTQYF
TGTGCCAGCAGCTTAGGGGAGCCAGATACGCAGTATTTT
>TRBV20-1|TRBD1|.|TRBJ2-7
CSADSTGEYEQYF
TGCAGTGCTGACTCGACAGGGGAGTACGAGCAGTACTTC